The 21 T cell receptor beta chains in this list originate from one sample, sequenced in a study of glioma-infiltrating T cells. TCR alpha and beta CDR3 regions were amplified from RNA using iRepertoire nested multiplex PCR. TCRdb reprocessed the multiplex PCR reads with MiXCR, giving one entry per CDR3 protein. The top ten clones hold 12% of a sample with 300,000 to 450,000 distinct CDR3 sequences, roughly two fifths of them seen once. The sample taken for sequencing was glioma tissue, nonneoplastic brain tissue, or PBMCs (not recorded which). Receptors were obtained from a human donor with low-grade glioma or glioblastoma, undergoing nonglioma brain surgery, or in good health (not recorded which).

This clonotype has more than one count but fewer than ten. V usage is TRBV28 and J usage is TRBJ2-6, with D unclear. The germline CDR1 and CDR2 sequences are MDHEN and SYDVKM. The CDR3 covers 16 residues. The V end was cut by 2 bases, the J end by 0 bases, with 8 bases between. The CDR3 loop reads CASSLIPRSGANVLTF. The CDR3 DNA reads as TGTGCCAGCAGTTTAATCCCCCGCTCTGGGGCCAACGTCCTGACTTTC.

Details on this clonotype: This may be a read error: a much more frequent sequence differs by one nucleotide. The CDR3 is CASSFGVGGGYEQYF. The CDR3, as DNA: TGTGCCAGCAGTTTTGGAGTAGGAGGGGGATACGAGCAGTACTTC. V and J are TRBV6-6 and TRBJ2-7; possibly TRBD1 or TRBD2 for D (6 bases each). Germline V gene data show CDR1 as MNHNY and CDR2 as SVGAGI (reference sequence). The CDR3 has 15 amino acids. The V gene lost 4 bases and the J gene lost 4 bases, with 17 bases spanning the gap.

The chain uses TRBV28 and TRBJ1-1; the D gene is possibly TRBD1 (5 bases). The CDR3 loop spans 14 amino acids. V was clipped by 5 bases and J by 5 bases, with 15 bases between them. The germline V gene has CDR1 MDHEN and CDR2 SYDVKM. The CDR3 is CASSEHGTATEAFF. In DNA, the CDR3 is TGTGCCAGCAGTGAGCACGGGACGGCGACTGAAGCTTTCTTT.

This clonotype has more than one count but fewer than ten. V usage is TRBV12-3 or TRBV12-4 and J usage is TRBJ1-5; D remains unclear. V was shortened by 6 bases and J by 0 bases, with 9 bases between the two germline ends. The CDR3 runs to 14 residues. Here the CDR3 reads CASSHTYSNQPQHF. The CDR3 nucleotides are TGTGCCAGCAGCCACACTTATAGCAATCAGCCCCAGCATTTT.

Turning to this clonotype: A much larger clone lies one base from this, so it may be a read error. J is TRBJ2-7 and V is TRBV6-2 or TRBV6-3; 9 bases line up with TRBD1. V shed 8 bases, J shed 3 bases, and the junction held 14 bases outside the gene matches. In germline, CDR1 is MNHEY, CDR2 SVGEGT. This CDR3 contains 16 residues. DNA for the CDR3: TGTGCCAGCGGCCCCCGAATCCCGGGACAGGGCTACGAGCAGTACTTC. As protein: CASGPRIPGQGYEQYF.

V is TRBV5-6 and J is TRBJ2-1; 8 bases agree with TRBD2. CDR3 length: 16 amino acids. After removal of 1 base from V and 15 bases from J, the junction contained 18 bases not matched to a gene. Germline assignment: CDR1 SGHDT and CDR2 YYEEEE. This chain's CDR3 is CASSLFSSGLAGPSFF. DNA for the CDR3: TGTGCCAGCAGCTTGTTTTCGTCTGGGCTAGCGGGCCCATCGTTCTTC.

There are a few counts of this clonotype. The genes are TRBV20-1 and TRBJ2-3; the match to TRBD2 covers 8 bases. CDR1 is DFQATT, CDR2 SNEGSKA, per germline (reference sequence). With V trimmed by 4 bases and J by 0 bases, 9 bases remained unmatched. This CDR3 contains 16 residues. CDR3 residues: CSAIKTSGSSTDTQYF. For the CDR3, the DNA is TGCAGTGCTATAAAAACTAGCGGCTCAAGCACAGATACGCAGTATTTT.

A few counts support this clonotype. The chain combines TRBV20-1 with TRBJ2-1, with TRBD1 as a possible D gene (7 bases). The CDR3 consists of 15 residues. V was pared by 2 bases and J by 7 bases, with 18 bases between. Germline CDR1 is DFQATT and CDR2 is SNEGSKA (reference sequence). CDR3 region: CSARNPRGAQNEQFF. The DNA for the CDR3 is TGCAGTGCTAGAAATCCCAGGGGGGCTCAGAATGAGCAGTTCTTC.

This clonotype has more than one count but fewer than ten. CDR3 DNA sequence: TGTGCCAGCATGGGGGGACTAGCGGGAGTCCTCTACAATGAGCAGTTCTTC. Translated, it gives CASMGGLAGVLYNEQFF. The chain recombines TRBV2 with TRBJ2-1; 14 bases match TRBD2. This CDR3 is 17 amino acids long. CDR1 and CDR2 from the germline V gene are SNHLY and FYNNEI. Losses at the gene ends were 7 bases for V and 3 bases for J; bases not matched to a gene: 8.

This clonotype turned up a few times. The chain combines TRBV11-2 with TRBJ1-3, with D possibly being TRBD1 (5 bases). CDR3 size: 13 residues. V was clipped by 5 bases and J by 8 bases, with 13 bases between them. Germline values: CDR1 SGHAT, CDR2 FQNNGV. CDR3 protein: CASSPTGFDTIYF. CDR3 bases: TGTGCCAGCAGCCCAACAGGATTCGACACCATATATTTT.

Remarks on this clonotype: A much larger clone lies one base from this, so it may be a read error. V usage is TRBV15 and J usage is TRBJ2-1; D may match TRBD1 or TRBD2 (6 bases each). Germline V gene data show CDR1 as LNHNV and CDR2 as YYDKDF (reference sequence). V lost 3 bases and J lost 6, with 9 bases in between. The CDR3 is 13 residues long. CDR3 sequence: CATSSGGLNEQFF. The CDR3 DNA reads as TGTGCCACCAGCAGTGGGGGGCTCAATGAGCAGTTCTTC. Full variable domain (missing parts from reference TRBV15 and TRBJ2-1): DAMVIQNPRYQVTQFGKPVTLSCSQTLNHNVMYWYQQKSSQAPKLLFHYYDKDFNNEADTPDNFQSRRPNTSFCFLDIRSPGLGDTAMYLCATSSGGLNEQFFGPGTRLTVL.

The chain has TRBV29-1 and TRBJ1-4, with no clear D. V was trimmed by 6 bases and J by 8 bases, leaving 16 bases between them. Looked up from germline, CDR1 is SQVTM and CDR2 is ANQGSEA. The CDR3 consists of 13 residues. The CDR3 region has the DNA TGCAGCGTCGCCGACGTCGTGGAAGAAAAACTGTTTTTT. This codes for CSVADVVEEKLFF.

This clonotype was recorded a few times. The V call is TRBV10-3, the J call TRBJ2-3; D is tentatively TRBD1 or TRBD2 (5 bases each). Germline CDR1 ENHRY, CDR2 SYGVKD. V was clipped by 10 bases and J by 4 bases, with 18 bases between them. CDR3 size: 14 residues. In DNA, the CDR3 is TGTGCCACCCTGAGAAGGGACCACGCAGATACGCAGTATTTT. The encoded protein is CATLRRDHADTQYF.

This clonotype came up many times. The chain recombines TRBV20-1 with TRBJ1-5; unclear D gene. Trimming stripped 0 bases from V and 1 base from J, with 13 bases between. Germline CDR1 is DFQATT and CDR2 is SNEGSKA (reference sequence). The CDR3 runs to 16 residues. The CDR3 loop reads CSARDLRGKSNQPQHF. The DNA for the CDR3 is TGCAGTGCTAGAGATCTACGGGGAAAGAGCAATCAGCCCCAGCATTTT.

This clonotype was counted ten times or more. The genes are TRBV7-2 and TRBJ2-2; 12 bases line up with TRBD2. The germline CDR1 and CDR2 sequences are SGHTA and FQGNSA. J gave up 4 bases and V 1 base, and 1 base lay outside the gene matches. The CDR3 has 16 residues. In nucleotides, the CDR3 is TGTGCCAGCAGCTTAGGACTAGCGGGAGTCACCGGGGAGCTGTTTTTT. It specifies CASSLGLAGVTGELFF.

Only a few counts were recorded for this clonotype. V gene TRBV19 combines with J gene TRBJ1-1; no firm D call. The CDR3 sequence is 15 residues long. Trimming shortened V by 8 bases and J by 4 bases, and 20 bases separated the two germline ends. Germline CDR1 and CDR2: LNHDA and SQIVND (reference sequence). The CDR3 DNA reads TGTGCCAGTTCACCTGGGAGGGATGGAGGCACTGAAGCTTTCTTT. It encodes CASSPGRDGGTEAFF.

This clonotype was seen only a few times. The CDR3, as DNA: TGCGCCAGCAGCCCGACTCAGGGCCCCAATTCACCCCTCCACTTT. Its translation: CASSPTQGPNSPLHF. The rearrangement links TRBV4-1 to TRBJ1-6; TRBD1 might be the D (5 bases). This CDR3 contains 15 residues. Per germline, CDR1 MGHRA and CDR2 YSYEKL. Trimming took off 4 bases at V and 7 bases at J, with 14 bases between the two ends.

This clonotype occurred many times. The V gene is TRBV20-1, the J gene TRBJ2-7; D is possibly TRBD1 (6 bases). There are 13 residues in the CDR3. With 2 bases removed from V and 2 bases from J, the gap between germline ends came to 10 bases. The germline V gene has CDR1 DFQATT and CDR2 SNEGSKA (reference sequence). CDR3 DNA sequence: TGCAGTGCTAGACCTCGACAGGCCTACGAGCAGTACTTC. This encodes CSARPRQAYEQYF.

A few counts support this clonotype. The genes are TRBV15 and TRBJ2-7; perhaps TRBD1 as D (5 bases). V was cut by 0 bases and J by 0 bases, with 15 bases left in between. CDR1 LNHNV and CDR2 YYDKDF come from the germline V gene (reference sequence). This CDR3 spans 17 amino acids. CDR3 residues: CATSRDWYRGYSYEQYF. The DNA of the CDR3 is TGTGCCACCAGCAGAGATTGGTATAGGGGCTACTCCTACGAGCAGTACTTC.

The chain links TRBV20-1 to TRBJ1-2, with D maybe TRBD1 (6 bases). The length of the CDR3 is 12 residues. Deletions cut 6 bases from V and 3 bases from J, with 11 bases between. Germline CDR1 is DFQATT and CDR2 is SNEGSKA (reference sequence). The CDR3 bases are TGCAGTGCAACCGGGGGCTACTATGGCTACACCTTC. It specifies CSATGGYYGYTF.

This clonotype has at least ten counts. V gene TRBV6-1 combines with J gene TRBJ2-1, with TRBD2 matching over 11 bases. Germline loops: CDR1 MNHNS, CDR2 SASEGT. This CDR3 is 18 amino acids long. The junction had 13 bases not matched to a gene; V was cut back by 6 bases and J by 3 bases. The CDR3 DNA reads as TGTGCCAGCAGATACACCGGGACTAGCGGTTCTCGCTACAATGAGCAGTTCTTC. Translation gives CASRYTGTSGSRYNEQFF.